These 14 T cell receptor beta chains came from one sample sequenced in a study of T cell responses to AZD1222 COVID-19 vaccine (dated by TCRdb to the early 2020s). Libraries were constructed by the immunoSEQ multiplex PCR assay. TCRdb re-hosts the immuneACCESS table, in-frame sequences only. Its copies lack some clones; in the studies checked, an unresolved V gene accounts for under half of them, and the cause for the rest is not known. The sample includes 100,000 to 120,000 clones, with around 92% observed a single time. Roughly 7% of the sample goes to the ten largest clones. In the paper's terms, the time point label means: baseline before first vaccination. This specimen consisted of peripheral blood, obtained on day 0 of AZD1222 vaccination. The receptors stem from an adult in good health.

The genes are TRBV5-1 and TRBJ2-1; 8 positions agree with TRBD2. Germline assignment: CDR1 SGHRS and CDR2 YFSETQ. CDR3 length: 14 amino acids. V lost 1 base, J lost 6 bases, and 3 bases stayed unmatched. The CDR3 sequence: CASSLLRGANEQFF. CDR3 in DNA: TGCGCCAGCAGCTTGTTGCGGGGGGCCAATGAGCAGTTCTTC.

This clone is a singleton in its sample. The chain carries TRBV27 and TRBJ1-4; D gene ambiguous. CDR3 length: 16 amino acids. CDR1 is MNHEY, CDR2 SMNVEV, per germline (reference sequence). V lost 4 bases to trimming and J lost 8 bases, with 20 bases between them. The CDR3 is CASSSLRDLLGEKLFF. Written as DNA, the CDR3 is TGTGCCAGCAGTTCTCTAAGGGATCTGCTGGGAGAAAAACTGTTTTTT.

The chain links TRBV29-1 to TRBJ2-5; D might be TRBD1 or TRBD2, each matching 6 bases. Trimming pared 1 base from V and 5 bases from J, leaving 14 bases between. Germline V gene sequence: CDR1 SQVTM, CDR2 ANQGSEA. The CDR3 is 14 residues long. This CDR3 is CSVEGGDIVETQYF. Written as DNA, the CDR3 is TGCAGCGTTGAAGGGGGGGACATAGTTGAGACCCAGTACTTC.

This chain connects TRBV19 to TRBJ1-2; 9 positions agree with TRBD1. CDR1 LNHDA and CDR2 SQIVND come from the germline V gene (reference sequence). Trimming cost V 4 bases and J 1 base; bases outside gene matches: 7. CDR3 length equals 16 residues. The CDR3 protein is CASSRGQGSGNYGYTF. The CDR3 nucleotides are TGTGCCAGTAGTAGGGGACAGGGTTCGGGTAACTATGGCTACACCTTC.

The genes are TRBV3-1 (or the pseudogene TRBV3-2) and TRBJ1-1; D is possibly TRBD1 (5 bases). V lost 5 bases and J 9 bases, leaving 19 bases between the germline ends. CDR1 and CDR2 (germline): LGHDT, YNNKEL (reference sequence). This CDR3 has 14 residues. For the CDR3, the DNA is TGTGCCAGCAGCACCCGGGACGGACTCGTAAAAGCTTTCTTT. Amino acids: CASSTRDGLVKAFF.

This clone was found once. The chain has TRBV19 and TRBJ1-1; a possible D gene is TRBD1 (5 bases). V shed 6 bases and J shed 5 bases, with 13 bases lying between them. Per germline, CDR1 LNHDA and CDR2 SQIVND (reference sequence). There are 13 residues in the CDR3. In DNA, the CDR3 is TGTGCCAGTAGCATCTCAGGGAAAACTGAAGCTTTCTTT. Translating gives CASSISGKTEAFF.

This rearrangement joins TRBV28 to TRBJ2-6; D remains ambiguous. Trimming shortened V by 6 bases and J by 1 base, and 10 bases separated the two germline ends. Germline V gives CDR1 MDHEN, CDR2 SYDVKM. The CDR3 extends over 15 amino acids. This CDR3 reads CASSIRRSGANVLTF. The CDR3 DNA sequence: TGTGCCAGCAGCATTAGGCGATCTGGGGCCAACGTCCTGACTTTC.

The chain is built from TRBV6-6 and TRBJ1-6; 7 nucleotides agree with TRBD1. The junction had 19 bases not matched to a gene; V was cut back by 5 bases and J by 9 bases. CDR3 length: 18 amino acids. The V gene's germline CDR1 is MNHNY and CDR2 SVGAGI (reference sequence). CDR3 loop: CASSPNDRVGSWGSPLHF. DNA for the CDR3: TGTGCCAGCAGTCCCAATGACAGGGTCGGGAGTTGGGGTTCACCCCTCCACTTT.

This chain connects TRBV5-1 to TRBJ1-1; tentatively, D is TRBD1 (5 bases). With 2 bases removed from V and 7 bases from J, the gap between germline ends came to 15 bases. CDR3 length equals 14 residues. CDR1 is SGHRS, CDR2 YFSETQ, per germline. The CDR3 region has the DNA TGCGCCAGCAGCTTCCAGGGAGGTAGGAATGAAGCTTTCTTT. This sequence encodes CASSFQGGRNEAFF.

The rearrangement joins TRBV3-1 (or the pseudogene TRBV3-2) to TRBJ2-3, with 8 nucleotides matching TRBD2. The ends lost 4 bases at V and 0 bases at J; junction bases unmatched: 6. There are 16 residues in the CDR3. CDR1 is LGHDT, CDR2 YNNKEL, per germline (reference sequence). The CDR3 reads CASSRLLAASTDTQYF. CDR3 DNA sequence: TGTGCCAGCAGCCGGCTACTAGCGGCAAGCACAGATACGCAGTATTTT.

The chain employs TRBV18 and TRBJ1-1; D gene unclear. This CDR3 region has 14 residues. The V gene's germline CDR1 is KGHSH and CDR2 LQKENI. Trimming removed 7 bases at V and 1 base at J, with 13 bases between. The CDR3 DNA reads TGTGCCAGCTGTTTTGGACGGTCGAACACTGAAGCTTTCTTT. As protein: CASCFGRSNTEAFF.

V gene TRBV5-1 combines with J gene TRBJ2-7, with 8 bases identical to TRBD2. The CDR3 length is 15 residues. V shed 6 bases and J 3 bases; nucleotides not matched to a gene: 11. Germline CDR1 is SGHRS and CDR2 is YFSETQ. The chain's CDR3 is CASKTGTSRGYEQYF. DNA for the CDR3: TGCGCCAGCAAAACAGGGACTAGTCGGGGCTACGAGCAGTACTTC. The whole variable domain, filled in from reference TRBV5-1 and TRBJ2-7, reads KAGVTQTPRYLIKTRGQQVTLSCSPISGHRSVSWYQQTPGQGLQFLFEYFSETQRNKGNFPGRFSGRQFSNSRSEMNVSTLELGDSALYLCASKTGTSRGYEQYFGPGTRLTVT.

The J gene is TRBJ1-2, the V gene TRBV5-4; D gene unclear. The CDR3 is 13 residues long. The V end lost 0 bases, the J end lost 0 bases, and 3 bases lay between the germline ends. The germline V gene has CDR1 SGHNT and CDR2 YYREEE (reference sequence). Here the CDR3 DNA reads TGTGCCAGCAGCTTGGCAGCTAACTATGGCTACACCTTC. Its protein product is CASSLAANYGYTF.

The gene calls are TRBV19 and TRBJ2-3, with D tentatively TRBD2 (5 bases). V shed 5 bases and J shed 6 bases, with 12 bases lying between them. CDR1 LNHDA and CDR2 SQIVND come from the germline V gene (reference sequence). This CDR3 is built from 13 residues. The CDR3 loop is CASSLGLADTQYF. CDR3 sequence (DNA): TGTGCCAGTAGTCTCGGACTTGCCGATACGCAGTATTTT.